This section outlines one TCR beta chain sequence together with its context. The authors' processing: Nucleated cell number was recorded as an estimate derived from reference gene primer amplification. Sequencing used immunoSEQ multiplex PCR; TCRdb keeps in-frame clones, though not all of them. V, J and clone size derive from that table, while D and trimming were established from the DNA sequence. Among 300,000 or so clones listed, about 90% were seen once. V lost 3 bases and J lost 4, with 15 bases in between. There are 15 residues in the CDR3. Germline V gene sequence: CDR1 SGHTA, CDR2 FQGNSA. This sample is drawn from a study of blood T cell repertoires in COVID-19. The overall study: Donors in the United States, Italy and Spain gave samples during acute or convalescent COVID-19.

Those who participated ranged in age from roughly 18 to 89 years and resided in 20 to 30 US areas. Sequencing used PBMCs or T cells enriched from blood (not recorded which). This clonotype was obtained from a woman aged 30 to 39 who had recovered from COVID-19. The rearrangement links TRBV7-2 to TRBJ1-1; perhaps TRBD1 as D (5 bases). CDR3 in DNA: TGTGCCAGCAGCTTCCAAAACGCAAGGGGCACTGAAGCTTTCTTT. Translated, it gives CASSFQNARGTEAFF.